Presented here are 8 T cell receptor beta chains from one specimen sequenced in a study of shared clonotypes between healthy human individuals. Sequenced by immunoSEQ multiplex PCR; TCRdb stores in-frame clones only, minus some. The profile shows more than 2 million clones, over 85% of them singletons. Sequencing was performed on naive CD4+ T cells sorted from blood. Subset defined: CD45RA+ positively selected. Receptors were obtained from a man aged 18 to 30 in good health.

The genes are TRBV2 and TRBJ2-6, with D tentatively TRBD2 (6 bases). Trimming removed 7 bases from V and 0 bases from J, with 16 bases in between. CDR3 length: 17 residues. Germline V lookup: CDR1 SNHLY, CDR2 FYNNEI. In DNA form, the CDR3 reads TGTGCCAGCACTACGGACTGGGGAGGCTCTGGGGCCAACGTCCTGACTTTC. Its protein product is CASTTDWGGSGANVLTF.

The rearrangement joins TRBV30 to TRBJ2-7; D is uncertain. V was cut by 1 base and J by 3 bases, with 7 bases left in between. The CDR3 totals 12 residues. From germline, CDR1 is GTSNPN and CDR2 SVGIG (reference sequence). The CDR3 DNA reads TGTGCCTGGAGTGCCCATAGCTACGAGCAGTACTTC. Protein: CAWSAHSYEQYF. The full variable domain, in which reference TRBV30 and TRBJ2-7 provide the parts outside the CDR3, is SQTIHQWPATLVQPVGSPLSLECTVEGTSNPNLYWYRQAAGRGLQLLFYSVGIGQISSEVPQNLSASRPQDRQFILSSKKLLLSDSGFYLCAWSAHSYEQYFGPGTRLTVT.

DNA for the CDR3: TGTGCCAGCAGCCAAGAGCTACTAACTAATGAAAAACTGTTTTTT. Protein: CASSQELLTNEKLFF. This chain links TRBV14 with TRBJ1-4; D not resolved. V was shortened by 0 bases and J by 1 base, with 6 bases between the two germline ends. The CDR3 has 15 residues. Germline V gene sequence: CDR1 SGHDN, CDR2 FVKESK.

This chain connects TRBV28 to TRBJ2-5; possibly TRBD1 or TRBD2 for D (5 bases each). This CDR3 has 14 residues. V was shortened by 7 bases and J by 4 bases, with 16 bases between the two germline ends. The germline gives CDR1 MDHEN, CDR2 SYDVKM. CDR3 region: CASNEGRLGETQYF. The CDR3 DNA sequence: TGTGCCAGCAATGAGGGGCGACTGGGAGAGACCCAGTACTTC.

V gene TRBV7-3 combines with J gene TRBJ2-3; D might be TRBD2 (5 bases). Germline CDR1 SGHTA, CDR2 FQGTGA. Trimming cost V 6 bases and J 5 bases, with 12 bases left between them. This CDR3 comprises 13 residues. The DNA for the CDR3 is TGTGCCAGCAGTCGGGGAGCCGTAGATACGCAGTATTTT. Translated, it gives CASSRGAVDTQYF.

This rearrangement joins TRBV4-3 to TRBJ1-4, with D unresolved. Trimming removed 0 bases at V and 5 bases at J, with 7 bases between. The CDR3 is 14 amino acids. Germline CDR1 and CDR2: LGHNA and YSLEER. Here the CDR3 reads CASSQDMANEKLFF. In DNA, the CDR3 is TGCGCCAGCAGCCAAGATATGGCGAATGAAAAACTGTTTTTT.

This chain uses TRBV11-3 with TRBJ2-7; tentatively, D is TRBD1 (6 bases). This CDR3 is 12 amino acids long. V was trimmed by 4 bases and J by 7 bases, leaving 11 bases between them. Germline assignment: CDR1 SGHNT and CDR2 YENEEA. CDR3 sequence reads: CASSWGQGEQYF. Here the CDR3 DNA reads TGTGCCAGCAGCTGGGGGCAGGGGGAGCAGTACTTC.

The chain recombines TRBV7-9 with TRBJ2-2; TRBD1 agrees at 10 bases. The CDR3 totals 16 residues. The germline V gene encodes CDR1 SEHNR and CDR2 FQNEAQ (reference sequence). Trimming removed 5 bases from V and 3 bases from J; junction bases left unmatched: 6. CDR3 region: CASSTGTGVDTGELFF. The CDR3 bases are TGTGCCAGCAGCACCGGGACAGGGGTTGACACCGGGGAGCTGTTTTTT. Complete variable domain (other parts from reference TRBV7-9 and TRBJ2-2): DTGVSQNPRHKITKRGQNVTFRCDPISEHNRLYWYRQTLGQGPEFLTYFQNEAQLEKSRLLSDRFSAERPKGSFSTLEIQRTEQGDSAMYLCASSTGTGVDTGELFFGEGSRLTVL.